This T cell receptor (beta chain) was observed in a study of cytomegalovirus exposure and HLA in healthy donors. Study background: A subsequent analysis stated that the roughly 120 validation repertoires were run on the same platform as the roughly 670 first-cohort repertoires. Notes on the study in general: A later analysis found first-cohort TCR clusters tended to co-occur in the 90 to 150 validation repertoires.

Points on this clone: Its antigen is not identified.

Germline-derived CDR1 and CDR2 are SNHLY and FYNNEI. The length of the CDR3 is 12 residues. Trimming took 7 bases from V and 5 from J, leaving 9 bases between them. Data came from immunoSEQ multiplex PCR; TCRdb stores just in-frame clones and leaves some out. The table includes roughly 140,000 clones, around nine tenths detected once. The chain carries TRBV2 and TRBJ1-3; possibly TRBD1 for D (5 bases). This clonotype was sampled from a woman aged 18-29 years in good health and CMV-seropositive. What was sequenced was PBMCs. The CDR3, as DNA: TGTGCCAGCACAGACAGAAGAAACACCATATATTTT. This gives the protein CASTDRRNTIYF.